A selection of T cell receptor beta chains follows, all from one sample in a study of blood T cell repertoires in COVID-19. This table comes from immunoSEQ multiplex PCR, and its TCRdb copy is limited to in-frame clones, with some not included. Of about 190,000 clones in the sample, about 86% were seen once. The sequencing sample was made of PBMCs or T cells enriched from blood (not recorded which). The receptors come from a woman between 40 and 50 years old in a cohort exposed to, infected with or recovered from COVID-19 (not recorded which). The CDR3 runs from the conserved cysteine through the conserved F or W. D genes are given only for firm matches. Clone size is shown for a subset of rows, as once, few, many or a class of expanded clone.

v_gene: TRBV4-1; d_gene: TRBD2; abundance: NA; j_gene: TRBJ2-1; CDR3aa: CASSQVRTRRDPYNEQFF; CDR3nt: TGCGCCAGCAGCCAAGTCCGGACTAGACGGGACCCCTACAATGAGCAGTTCTTC
v_gene: TRBV7-9; d_gene: TRBD1; abundance: NA; j_gene: TRBJ1-4; CDR3aa: CASSFHQGASEKLFF; CDR3nt: TGTGCCAGCAGCTTCCATCAGGGGGCGAGTGAAAAACTGTTTTTT
v_gene: TRBV5-1; d_gene: NA; abundance: NA; j_gene: TRBJ2-1; CDR3aa: CASTQDIEQFF; CDR3nt: TGCGCCAGCACTCAGGATATTGAGCAGTTCTTC
v_gene: TRBV4-3; d_gene: NA; abundance: NA; j_gene: TRBJ2-3; CDR3aa: CASSQDFGGPTDTQYF; CDR3nt: TGCGCCAGCAGCCAAGATTTCGGAGGCCCCACAGATACGCAGTATTTT
v_gene: TRBV12-5; d_gene: NA; abundance: NA; j_gene: TRBJ2-3; CDR3aa: CASGLETGRTDTQYF; CDR3nt: TGTGCTAGTGGCTTGGAGACAGGGAGGACAGATACGCAGTATTTT
v_gene: TRBV19; d_gene: NA; abundance: NA; j_gene: TRBJ1-2; CDR3aa: CASRHRVGSNYGYTF; CDR3nt: TGTGCCAGTAGGCACAGGGTAGGATCAAACTATGGCTACACCTTC
v_gene: TRBV6-5; d_gene: TRBD1; abundance: NA; j_gene: TRBJ2-5; CDR3aa: CASSQPTGGRETQYF; CDR3nt: TGTGCCAGCAGTCAACCGACAGGGGGAAGGGAGACCCAGTACTTC
v_gene: TRBV9; d_gene: TRBD1; abundance: few; j_gene: TRBJ1-2; CDR3aa: CASTRSTGSMTNYGYTF; CDR3nt: TGTGCCAGCACCCGGTCGACAGGGTCTATGACCAACTATGGCTACACCTTC
v_gene: TRBV3-1/TRBV3-2; d_gene: NA; abundance: NA; j_gene: TRBJ2-5; CDR3aa: CASSPGAAETQYF; CDR3nt: TGTGCCAGCAGCCCCGGAGCCGCGGAGACCCAGTACTTC
v_gene: TRBV5-1; d_gene: TRBD2; abundance: NA; j_gene: TRBJ2-3; CDR3aa: CASSSPLSGGAADTQYF; CDR3nt: TGCGCCAGCAGCTCCCCCCTCAGCGGGGGGGCAGCAGATACGCAGTATTTT
v_gene: TRBV3-1/TRBV3-2; d_gene: NA; abundance: NA; j_gene: TRBJ2-3; CDR3aa: CASSHEDTQYF; CDR3nt: TGTGCCAGCAGCCATGAGGATACGCAGTATTTT
v_gene: TRBV27; d_gene: NA; abundance: NA; j_gene: TRBJ1-2; CDR3aa: CASSFRRNPVYGYTF; CDR3nt: TGTGCCAGCAGTTTTCGGAGGAACCCTGTCTATGGCTACACCTTC
v_gene: TRBV3-1/TRBV3-2; d_gene: TRBD2; abundance: NA; j_gene: TRBJ2-1; CDR3aa: CASSQRESGFYNEQFF; CDR3nt: TGTGCCAGCAGCCAGCGGGAGAGTGGTTTCTACAATGAGCAGTTCTTC
v_gene: TRBV6-5; d_gene: TRBD2; abundance: NA; j_gene: TRBJ2-7; CDR3aa: CASTSEAGGSYEQYF; CDR3nt: TGTGCCAGCACCTCAGAAGCGGGGGGATCCTACGAGCAGTACTTC
v_gene: TRBV12-5; d_gene: NA; abundance: NA; j_gene: TRBJ2-7; CDR3aa: CASGSTPGGYEQYF; CDR3nt: TGTGCTAGTGGTTCCACCCCCGGGGGATACGAGCAGTACTTC
v_gene: TRBV28; d_gene: NA; abundance: NA; j_gene: TRBJ1-5; CDR3aa: CASSFPGGEPQHF; CDR3nt: TGTGCCAGCAGTTTCCCGGGGGGTGAGCCCCAGCATTTT
v_gene: TRBV19; d_gene: NA; abundance: once; j_gene: TRBJ2-4; CDR3aa: CASSLPGSASKNIQYF; CDR3nt: TGTGCCAGTAGTCTCCCGGGATCGGCATCCAAAAACATTCAGTACTTC
v_gene: TRBV11-2; d_gene: NA; abundance: NA; j_gene: TRBJ1-2; CDR3aa: CASSFQGMDGYTF; CDR3nt: TGTGCCAGCAGCTTTCAGGGTATGGATGGCTACACCTTC
v_gene: TRBV7-2; d_gene: TRBD2; abundance: NA; j_gene: TRBJ2-7; CDR3aa: CASSLVAGDHEQYF; CDR3nt: TGTGCCAGCAGCTTAGTCGCGGGAGATCACGAGCAGTACTTC
v_gene: TRBV6-2/TRBV6-3; d_gene: NA; abundance: NA; j_gene: TRBJ1-4; CDR3aa: CASSYVKEELFF; CDR3nt: TGTGCCAGCAGTTACGTGAAGGAGGAACTGTTTTTT
v_gene: TRBV12-3/TRBV12-4; d_gene: TRBD1; abundance: NA; j_gene: TRBJ1-2; CDR3aa: CASSFVRGYGYTF; CDR3nt: TGTGCCAGCAGTTTTGTCAGGGGGTATGGCTACACCTTC
v_gene: TRBV10-2; d_gene: NA; abundance: NA; j_gene: TRBJ2-2; CDR3aa: CASDPAGNTGELFF; CDR3nt: TGCGCCAGCGATCCTGCAGGGAACACCGGGGAGCTGTTTTTT
v_gene: TRBV19; d_gene: TRBD1; abundance: NA; j_gene: TRBJ1-1; CDR3aa: CASSPGQGAGWNAFF; CDR3nt: TGTGCCAGTAGCCCGGGACAGGGGGCTGGCTGGAATGCTTTCTTT
v_gene: TRBV7-8; d_gene: TRBD1; abundance: NA; j_gene: TRBJ1-6; CDR3aa: CASSYWDREGSPLHF; CDR3nt: TGTGCCAGCAGCTACTGGGACAGGGAGGGTTCACCCCTCCACTTT
v_gene: TRBV14; d_gene: TRBD1; abundance: NA; j_gene: TRBJ2-1; CDR3aa: CASSHLQGVYNEQFF; CDR3nt: TGTGCCAGCAGCCATCTTCAGGGGGTATACAATGAGCAGTTCTTC
v_gene: TRBV2; d_gene: NA; abundance: NA; j_gene: TRBJ2-7; CDR3aa: CASGFPSEQYF; CDR3nt: TGTGCCAGCGGCTTCCCCTCCGAGCAGTACTTC
v_gene: TRBV2; d_gene: NA; abundance: NA; j_gene: TRBJ2-3; CDR3aa: CASGKGLGETDTQYF; CDR3nt: TGTGCCAGCGGAAAGGGACTCGGGGAAACAGATACGCAGTATTTT
v_gene: TRBV19; d_gene: NA; abundance: NA; j_gene: TRBJ1-5; CDR3aa: CASSIWGGGNQPQHF; CDR3nt: TGTGCCAGTAGTATCTGGGGAGGTGGCAATCAGCCCCAGCATTTT
v_gene: TRBV27; d_gene: TRBD2; abundance: once; j_gene: TRBJ2-2; CDR3aa: CASKVTSGGTGELFF; CDR3nt: TGTGCCAGCAAGGTCACTAGCGGGGGGACCGGGGAGCTGTTTTTT
v_gene: TRBV6-2/TRBV6-3; d_gene: TRBD1; abundance: NA; j_gene: TRBJ1-2; CDR3aa: CASSFGQDGYTF; CDR3nt: TGTGCCAGCAGTTTCGGACAGGATGGCTACACCTTC
v_gene: TRBV27; d_gene: TRBD1; abundance: NA; j_gene: TRBJ1-1; CDR3aa: CASSRQGRGTEAFF; CDR3nt: TGTGCCAGCAGTCGACAGGGCCGGGGCACTGAAGCTTTCTTT
v_gene: TRBV30; d_gene: TRBD1; abundance: NA; j_gene: TRBJ1-4; CDR3aa: CATAPGTGYEKLFF; CDR3nt: TGTGCCACCGCACCCGGGACAGGGTACGAAAAACTGTTTTTT
v_gene: TRBV5-4; d_gene: NA; abundance: NA; j_gene: TRBJ1-4; CDR3aa: CASSSKTALDETLFF; CDR3nt: TGTGCCAGCAGCTCTAAGACAGCGTTGGATGAAACACTGTTTTTT
v_gene: TRBV5-1; d_gene: TRBD1; abundance: NA; j_gene: TRBJ1-4; CDR3aa: CASGPSGTGNEKLFF; CDR3nt: TGCGCCAGCGGTCCCTCCGGGACAGGGAATGAAAAACTGTTTTTT
v_gene: TRBV27; d_gene: TRBD1; abundance: NA; j_gene: TRBJ2-7; CDR3aa: CASSYRGSSYEQYF; CDR3nt: TGTGCCAGCAGCTACAGGGGTAGCTCCTACGAGCAGTACTTC
v_gene: TRBV5-4; d_gene: TRBD2; abundance: NA; j_gene: TRBJ2-7; CDR3aa: CATRTSGTYEQYF; CDR3nt: TGTGCCACCCGGACTAGCGGTACCTACGAGCAGTACTTC
v_gene: TRBV4-3; d_gene: TRBD1; abundance: NA; j_gene: TRBJ1-2; CDR3aa: CASSQPGGYGYTF; CDR3nt: TGCGCCAGCAGCCAACCAGGGGGCTATGGCTACACCTTC
v_gene: TRBV7-9; d_gene: NA; abundance: NA; j_gene: TRBJ2-2; CDR3aa: CASSNKTVYSTGELFF; CDR3nt: TGTGCCAGCAGCAACAAGACAGTATACTCCACCGGGGAGCTGTTTTTT
v_gene: TRBV19; d_gene: NA; abundance: few; j_gene: TRBJ1-1; CDR3aa: CASIDTVGPGEAFF; CDR3nt: TGTGCCAGTATAGACACAGTGGGCCCCGGTGAAGCTTTCTTT
v_gene: TRBV30; d_gene: NA; abundance: NA; j_gene: TRBJ2-7; CDR3aa: CAWTGGYEQYF; CDR3nt: TGTGCCTGGACCGGAGGCTACGAGCAGTACTTC
v_gene: TRBV11-3; d_gene: TRBD2; abundance: few; j_gene: TRBJ2-2; CDR3aa: CASGTSNTGELFF; CDR3nt: TGTGCCAGCGGGACTAGTAACACCGGGGAGCTGTTTTTT
v_gene: TRBV7-9; d_gene: TRBD1; abundance: NA; j_gene: TRBJ1-5; CDR3aa: CASSLSGQGANQPQHF; CDR3nt: TGTGCCAGCAGCTTAAGTGGACAGGGGGCCAATCAGCCCCAGCATTTT
v_gene: TRBV2; d_gene: TRBD2; abundance: few; j_gene: TRBJ2-2; CDR3aa: CASSENGRAIGELFF; CDR3nt: TGTGCCAGCAGTGAAAACGGGAGGGCCATCGGGGAGCTGTTTTTT
v_gene: TRBV10-3; d_gene: TRBD2; abundance: NA; j_gene: TRBJ2-1; CDR3aa: CAISESTTGGFYNEQFF; CDR3nt: TGTGCCATCAGTGAGTCGACTACGGGGGGTTTTTACAATGAGCAGTTCTTC
v_gene: TRBV19; d_gene: NA; abundance: NA; j_gene: TRBJ1-1; CDR3aa: CASSIGPPNTEAFF; CDR3nt: TGTGCCAGTAGTATCGGTCCGCCGAACACTGAAGCTTTCTTT
v_gene: TRBV5-6; d_gene: NA; abundance: NA; j_gene: TRBJ2-7; CDR3aa: CASSLGGRDEQYF; CDR3nt: TGTGCCAGCAGCTTGGGCGGCAGAGACGAGCAGTACTTC
v_gene: TRBV10-1; d_gene: NA; abundance: NA; j_gene: TRBJ1-1; CDR3aa: CASSFGVQDTEAFF; CDR3nt: TGCGCCAGCAGTTTCGGGGTGCAAGACACTGAAGCTTTCTTT
v_gene: TRBV5-6; d_gene: NA; abundance: NA; j_gene: TRBJ1-1; CDR3aa: CASSLTGFSGEAFF; CDR3nt: TGTGCCAGCAGCCTTACGGGGTTTTCGGGTGAAGCTTTCTTT